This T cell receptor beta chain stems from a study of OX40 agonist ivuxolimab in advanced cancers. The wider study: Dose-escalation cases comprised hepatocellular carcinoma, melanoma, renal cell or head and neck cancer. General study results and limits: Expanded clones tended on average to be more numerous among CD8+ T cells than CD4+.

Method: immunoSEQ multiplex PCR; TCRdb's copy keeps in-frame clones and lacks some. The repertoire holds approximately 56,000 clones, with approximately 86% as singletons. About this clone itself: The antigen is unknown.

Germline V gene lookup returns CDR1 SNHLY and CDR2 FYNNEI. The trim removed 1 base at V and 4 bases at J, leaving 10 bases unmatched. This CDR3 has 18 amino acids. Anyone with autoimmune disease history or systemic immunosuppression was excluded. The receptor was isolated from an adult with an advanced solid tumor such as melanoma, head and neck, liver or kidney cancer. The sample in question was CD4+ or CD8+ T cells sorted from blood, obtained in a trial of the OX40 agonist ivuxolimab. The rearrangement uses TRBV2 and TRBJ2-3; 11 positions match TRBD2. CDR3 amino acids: CASSEEDSGGALADTQYF. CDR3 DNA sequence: TGTGCCAGCAGTGAAGAAGATAGCGGGGGGGCACTTGCAGATACGCAGTATTTT. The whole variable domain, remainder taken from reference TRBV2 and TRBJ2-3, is EPEVTQTPSHQVTQMGQEVILRCVPISNHLYFYWYRQILGQKVEFLVSFYNNEISEKSEIFDDQFSVERPDGSNFTLKIRSTKLEDSAMYFCASSEEDSGGALADTQYFGPGTRLTVL.